This entry lists 16 T cell receptor beta chains sequenced from one sample in a study of cytomegalovirus exposure and HLA in healthy donors (dated by TCRdb to between 2016 and 2019). Libraries came from the immunoSEQ multiplex PCR assay. The multiplex PCR relied on a mix of 60 forward primers for TCR Vbeta segments and 13 reverse primers for TCR Jbeta segments. Held by TCRdb, this immuneACCESS table contains in-frame sequences only and omits some clones. Under half of the omission traces to an unresolved V gene where checked; the cause of the rest is unknown. The table for this sample lists approximately 150,000 clones; more than 70% of them were counted only once. The ten most abundant clones make up 3% to 4% of the sample. The sample taken for sequencing was PBMCs. Receptors originate from a male donor in good health and CMV-seronegative.

The V and J genes are TRBV18 and TRBJ1-2; weak D call: TRBD1 (6 bases). Trimming took off 1 base at V and 1 base at J, with 19 bases between the two ends. The CDR3 spans 18 residues. CDR1 KGHSH and CDR2 LQKENI come from the germline V gene. The CDR3 nucleotides are TGTGCCAGCTCACCACGGGAAGGTAACCAGGACAGTAACTATGGCTACACCTTC. It encodes CASSPREGNQDSNYGYTF.

The table lists this clone with a few counts. V gene TRBV18 combines with J gene TRBJ1-5; TRBD1 agrees at 10 bases. Germline-derived CDR1 and CDR2 are KGHSH and LQKENI. This CDR3 region has 15 residues. V trimming: 3 bases; J trimming: 7 bases; junction bases outside the gene matches: 6. The CDR3 region is CASSPGTGVEQPQHF. CDR3 sequence (DNA): TGTGCCAGCTCACCCGGGACAGGGGTAGAGCAGCCCCAGCATTTT.

The chain joins TRBV18 to TRBJ1-2, with 12 positions matching TRBD1. This CDR3 comprises 15 residues. V shed 3 bases, J shed 7 bases, and the junction held 6 bases outside the gene matches. Germline-derived CDR1 and CDR2 are KGHSH and LQKENI. CDR3 protein: CASSPGTGGGGGYTF. CDR3 coding DNA: TGTGCCAGCTCACCCGGGACAGGGGGCGGTGGTGGCTACACCTTC.

CDR3 in DNA: TGTGCCAGCTCACCACGGTCAGGGATCTATGGCTACACCTTC. Translation: CASSPRSGIYGYTF. V and J are TRBV18 and TRBJ1-2, with D perhaps TRBD1 (5 bases). The CDR3 loop spans 14 amino acids. CDR1 and CDR2 (germline): KGHSH, LQKENI. The V and J ends lost 1 base and 4 bases respectively, with 10 bases between them.

The chain carries TRBV7-2 and TRBJ2-7, with 12 bases aligning to TRBD2. V trimming: 0 bases; J trimming: 6 bases; junction bases outside the gene matches: 3. The germline V gene encodes CDR1 SGHTA and CDR2 FQGNSA. This CDR3 comprises 15 residues. The CDR3 loop is CASSLATSGSSEQYF. The CDR3, as DNA: TGTGCCAGCAGCTTAGCGACTAGCGGGAGTTCCGAGCAGTACTTC.

This clone appeared once. One end of the junction is discordant with germline, which a read error may explain. The chain joins TRBV7-9 to TRBJ2-3; 14 positions agree with TRBD2. This CDR3 contains 16 residues. Germline CDR1 reads SEHNR; CDR2 reads FQNEAQ (reference sequence). The CDR3 sequence is CSSSRLAGGPRDTQYF. In DNA form, the CDR3 reads TGTTCCAGCAGCCGACTAGCGGGAGGGCCTCGGGATACGCAGTATTTT.

This clone has only a few counts. This sequence joins TRBV10-3 and TRBJ1-4; a possible D gene is TRBD1 (5 bases). From germline, CDR1 is ENHRY and CDR2 SYGVKD. V lost 6 bases to trimming and J lost 0 bases, with 8 bases between them. The CDR3 loop spans 14 amino acids. The CDR3 region has the DNA TGTGCCATCAGCGACAGTTCAACTAATGAAAAACTGTTTTTT. Translating it yields CAISDSSTNEKLFF.

The V call is TRBV19, the J call TRBJ1-1; 9 positions agree with TRBD1. The V segment lost 6 bases and the J segment 4 bases; nucleotides outside the gene matches: 15. The germline V gene has CDR1 LNHDA and CDR2 SQIVND (reference sequence). The CDR3 contains 17 residues. Here the CDR3 DNA reads TGTGCCAGTAGGAGGTCCCGGGACAGGGTGGATTTCACTGAAGCTTTCTTT. Translating it yields CASRRSRDRVDFTEAFF. The full variable domain, completed using reference TRBV19 and TRBJ1-1, is DGGITQSPKYLFRKEGQNVTLSCEQNLNHDAMYWYRQDPGQGLRLIYYSQIVNDFQKGDIAEGYSVSREKKESFPLTVTSAQKNPTAFYLCASRRSRDRVDFTEAFFGQGTRLTVV.

The gene calls are TRBV4-2 and TRBJ1-1, with D maybe TRBD1 (5 bases). This CDR3 comprises 14 residues. The germline V gene encodes CDR1 LGHNA and CDR2 YNFKEQ. V shed 3 bases and J shed 1 base, with 9 bases lying between them. The CDR3 sequence: CASSHTTGNTEAFF. The DNA of the CDR3 is TGTGCCAGCAGCCATACTACAGGGAACACTGAAGCTTTCTTT.

This chain joins TRBV19 and TRBJ2-7, with D maybe TRBD2 (5 bases). V lost 2 bases and J 3 bases, leaving 17 bases between the germline ends. The CDR3 totals 16 residues. CDR1 and CDR2 (germline): LNHDA, SQIVND (reference sequence). The CDR3 nucleotides read TGTGCCAGTAGTATATTTGCGGGCCCACACAACTACGAGCAGTACTTC. This codes for CASSIFAGPHNYEQYF.

The chain has TRBV30 and TRBJ2-4; TRBD1 is a possible D gene (5 bases). CDR3 length: 14 residues. V lost 1 base to trimming and J lost 3 bases, with 10 bases between them. Germline V CDR1 and CDR2: GTSNPN, SVGIG (reference sequence). CDR3 sequence: CAWSEGPGKNIQYF. In DNA form, the CDR3 reads TGTGCCTGGAGTGAGGGGCCCGGCAAAAACATTCAGTACTTC.

The chain joins TRBV5-1 to TRBJ2-7; 12 bases match TRBD2. Germline V gene data show CDR1 as SGHRS and CDR2 as YFSETQ. V shed 1 base and J 4 bases; nucleotides not matched to a gene: 3. The CDR3 has 15 residues. CDR3: CASSLLAGGQYEQYF. Here the CDR3 DNA reads TGCGCCAGCAGCTTGCTAGCGGGAGGGCAATACGAGCAGTACTTC.

The V gene is TRBV11-3, the J gene TRBJ2-2; maybe TRBD1 (6 bases). The germline CDR1 and CDR2 sequences are SGHNT and YENEEA. The CDR3 runs 15 residues. V was shortened by 5 bases and J by 7 bases, with 17 bases between the two germline ends. CDR3 residues: CASSPDRTLYGELFF. The CDR3 coding sequence is TGTGCCAGCAGCCCTGACAGGACATTGTACGGGGAGCTGTTTTTT.

This clone appeared a single time. The same CDR3 is also encoded by other DNA sequences in this sample. The chain links TRBV30 to TRBJ1-4, with no clear D. CDR1 is GTSNPN, CDR2 SVGIG, per germline (reference sequence). The ends were cut back, 0 bases at V and 8 bases at J, with 4 bases in the middle. This CDR3 spans 11 amino acids. CDR3: CAWSVREKLFF. CDR3 DNA sequence: TGTGCCTGGAGTGTACGGGAAAAACTGTTTTTT. The full variable domain, in which reference TRBV30 and TRBJ1-4 provide the parts outside the CDR3, is SQTIHQWPATLVQPVGSPLSLECTVEGTSNPNLYWYRQAAGRGLQLLFYSVGIGQISSEVPQNLSASRPQDRQFILSSKKLLLSDSGFYLCAWSVREKLFFGSGTQLSVL.

The chain is built from TRBV7-2 and TRBJ1-3, with a tentative D call TRBD1 (6 bases). The length of the CDR3 is 13 residues. The germline CDR1 and CDR2 sequences are SGHTA and FQGNSA. V lost 4 bases and J lost 4, with 8 bases in between. CDR3 nucleotides: TGTGCCAGCAGCTCTCAGGGGGGAAACACCATATATTTT. As protein: CASSSQGGNTIYF.

This clone was counted only a few times. In DNA form, the CDR3 reads TGTGCCAGCAGCTTAGCATTGTCCTATTCCTACGAGCAGTACTTC. Amino acids: CASSLALSYSYEQYF. V usage is TRBV7-2 and J usage is TRBJ2-7; D unresolved. The CDR3 is 15 residues long. V lost 0 bases and J 1 base, leaving 10 bases between the germline ends. CDR1 is SGHTA and CDR2 is FQGNSA in the germline V gene.